These 27 T cell receptor beta chains were sequenced from one sample in a study of CD8+CD57+ T cells in acquired aplastic anemia. CDR3 and TCR beta VDJ profiling relied on a genomic DNA template. TCRdb ran MiXCR on the reads and lists one entry per CDR3 protein. The sample carries roughly 300,000 distinct CDR3 sequences, around 60% recorded once. The sequenced sample was sorted CD4+, CD8+, or CD8+CD57+ T cells (not recorded which) from PBMCs. These receptors were collected from a human donor with severe aplastic anemia or a healthy control (not recorded which).

This clonotype appeared many times. The V gene is TRBV6-5, the J gene TRBJ1-2; D is uncertain. Germline V gives CDR1 MNHEY, CDR2 SVGAGI. CDR3 length: 13 residues. Between the trimmed V and J ends, which lost 5 bases and 6 bases, there was a span of 13 bases. The CDR3 region is CASSPLGSDGYTF. In DNA, the CDR3 is TGTGCCAGCAGTCCTTTGGGAAGCGATGGCTACACCTTC.

In regard to this clonotype: Possible read error: a much larger clone is one base away. The chain carries TRBV6-5 and TRBJ2-5; the D gene is possibly TRBD1 (5 bases). Germline CDR1 reads MNHEY; CDR2 reads SVGAGI. The CDR3 sequence is 13 residues long. The V and J ends lost 5 bases and 1 base respectively, with 8 bases between them. CDR3 DNA sequence: TGTGCCAGCAGTCGACAGCGCCAAGAGACCCAGTACTTC. Its protein product is CASSRQRQETQYF.

The chain uses TRBV20-1 and TRBJ1-1, with a tentative D call TRBD1 (5 bases). Trimming cost V 1 base and J 3 bases, with 12 bases left between them. The CDR3 length is 14 residues. Germline loops: CDR1 DFQATT, CDR2 SNEGSKA (reference sequence). CDR3 sequence (DNA): TGCAGTGCTAGAGGGGGACGAAGGGACACTGAAGCTTTCTTT. Translated, it gives CSARGGRRDTEAFF.

This clonotype was counted ten times or more. The rearrangement joins TRBV7-3 to TRBJ2-5, with TRBD1 identical over 11 bases. There are 15 residues in the CDR3. J lost 4 bases, V lost 5 bases, and 6 bases had no gene match. Looked up from germline, CDR1 is SGHTA and CDR2 is FQGTGA. The DNA of the CDR3 is TGTGCCAGCAGCCCCCAGGGACAGGGGGGAGAGACCCAGTACTTC. Its translation: CASSPQGQGGETQYF. The whole variable domain, filled in from reference TRBV7-3 and TRBJ2-5, reads GAGVSQTPSNKVTEKGKYVELRCDPISGHTALYWYRQSLGQGPEFLIYFQGTGAADDSGLPNDRFFAVRPEGSVSTLKIQRTERGDSAVYLCASSPQGQGGETQYFGPGTRLLVL.

The chain joins TRBV9 to TRBJ1-6, with 10 bases lining up with TRBD1. The J segment lost 7 bases and the V segment lost 0 bases, leaving 7 bases of the junction unmatched. The CDR3 contains 17 residues. From germline, CDR1 is SGDLS and CDR2 YYNGEE. The CDR3: CASSVVGGQGSNSPLHF. CDR3 nucleotide sequence: TGTGCCAGCAGCGTAGTGGGGGGACAGGGGTCCAATTCACCCCTCCACTTT.

This chain connects TRBV2 to TRBJ2-5, with D possibly being TRBD1 or TRBD2 (6 bases each). Germline V gene sequence: CDR1 SNHLY, CDR2 FYNNEI. The CDR3 sequence is 14 residues long. V lost 11 bases, J lost 7 bases, and 23 bases lay in between. The CDR3: CAWSVGGRGGTQYF. The DNA of the CDR3 is TGTGCCTGGAGTGTCGGGGGCCGGGGTGGGACCCAGTACTTC. The full variable domain, rest sourced from reference TRBV2 and TRBJ2-5, is EPEVTQTPSHQVTQMGQEVILRCVPISNHLYFYWYRQILGQKVEFLVSFYNNEISEKSEIFDDQFSVERPDGSNFTLKIRSTKLEDSAMYFCAWSVGGRGGTQYFGPGTRLLVL.

This chain uses TRBV7-6 with TRBJ2-3; 12 bases are a match to TRBD2. The CDR3 runs 17 residues. With 4 bases clipped from V and 6 bases from J, the junction kept 11 bases outside the gene matches. Germline lookup yields CDR1 SGHVS and CDR2 FNYEAQ. The CDR3 sequence: CASSYVSRLAGEDTQYF. CDR3 coding DNA: TGTGCCAGCAGCTACGTGAGTCGACTAGCGGGAGAGGATACGCAGTATTTT.

This clonotype was picked up one time. V and J are TRBV19 and TRBJ2-3; the D call may be TRBD1 or TRBD2 (5 bases each). Trimming took 4 bases from V and 2 from J, leaving 13 bases between them. CDR3 length: 15 amino acids. The germline CDR1 and CDR2 sequences are LNHDA and SQIVND (reference sequence). Here the CDR3 reads CASSKRLGVTDTQYF. The CDR3 nucleotides are TGTGCCAGTAGTAAGCGGCTAGGGGTCACAGATACGCAGTATTTT.

This rearrangement joins TRBV9 to TRBJ1-5, with D perhaps matching TRBD1 (5 bases). Germline values: CDR1 SGDLS, CDR2 YYNGEE. Trimming shortened V by 2 bases and J by 4 bases, and 7 bases separated the two germline ends. CDR3 length equals 13 residues. The CDR3 region is CASSVDRNQPQHF. CDR3 nucleotide sequence: TGTGCCAGCAGCGTTGACAGAAATCAGCCCCAGCATTTT.

The chain couples TRBV20-1 to TRBJ2-5, with unresolved D. From germline, CDR1 is DFQATT and CDR2 SNEGSKA (reference sequence). Trimming stripped 1 base from V and 9 bases from J, with 21 bases between. The CDR3 consists of 15 residues. CDR3 amino acids: CSARGGGNSNQPQYF. CDR3 in DNA: TGCAGTGCTAGAGGGGGTGGGAATAGCAATCAGCCCCAGTACTTC.

This clonotype was counted a few times. V usage is TRBV18 and J usage is TRBJ2-5; the match to TRBD1 covers 7 bases. From germline, CDR1 is KGHSH and CDR2 LQKENI. J lost 2 bases, V lost 6 bases, and 9 bases had no gene match. The CDR3 length is 15 residues. CDR3 sequence: CASSLLRDRQETQYF. CDR3 in DNA: TGTGCCAGCTCGCTACTACGGGACAGACAAGAGACCCAGTACTTC.

This chain joins TRBV5-1 and TRBJ2-2; 11 bases fit TRBD2. The V and J ends lost 6 bases and 5 bases, in that order; junction bases with no gene match: 9. Germline loops: CDR1 SGHRS, CDR2 YFSETQ. The CDR3 totals 16 residues. Written as DNA, the CDR3 is TGCGCCAGCAAGCTTTTAGCGGGGGGGACGACCGGGGAGCTGTTTTTT. The encoded protein is CASKLLAGGTTGELFF.

This clonotype was observed many times. The chain uses TRBV4-2 and TRBJ1-1; D not certain. CDR3 size: 15 residues. The V and J ends lost 4 bases and 1 base respectively, with 13 bases between them. The germline CDR1 and CDR2 sequences are LGHNA and YNFKEQ. The CDR3 loop is CASSPAGPGNTEAFF. The CDR3 DNA reads TGTGCCAGCAGCCCGGCTGGTCCGGGGAACACTGAAGCTTTCTTT.

The chain recombines TRBV15 with TRBJ2-2; tentative D call: TRBD2 (7 bases). Between the trimmed V and J ends, which lost 3 bases and 4 bases, there was a span of 18 bases. In germline, CDR1 is LNHNV, CDR2 YYDKDF (reference sequence). This CDR3 region has 17 residues. This CDR3 is CATSRSERGGGTGELFF. DNA of the CDR3: TGTGCCACCAGCAGGAGTGAACGGGGAGGGGGCACCGGGGAGCTGTTTTTT.

Many counts were recorded for this clonotype. V gene TRBV5-1 combines with J gene TRBJ2-7, with 7 bases matching TRBD2. CDR1 is SGHRS and CDR2 is YFSETQ in the germline V gene. The CDR3 consists of 14 residues. V lost 4 bases and J lost 9; bases outside the gene matches: 13. CDR3 in amino acids: CASSGGGGSPAQYF. DNA for the CDR3: TGCGCCAGCAGCGGGGGGGGGGGGAGCCCAGCGCAGTACTTC.

The chain recombines TRBV10-3 with TRBJ2-6; D unresolved. Between the trimmed V and J ends, which lost 0 bases and 0 bases, there was a span of 9 bases. The CDR3 is 17 residues long. Germline CDR1 is ENHRY and CDR2 is SYGVKD. The CDR3 nucleotides read TGTGCCATCAGTGAGTCCGCAGTCAACTCTGGGGCCAACGTCCTGACTTTC. It translates to CAISESAVNSGANVLTF.

This clonotype occurred a few times. The chain links TRBV7-2 to TRBJ2-5; 14 bases align to TRBD2. Trimming removed 5 bases from V and 2 bases from J; junction bases left unmatched: 7. CDR3 size: 17 residues. The germline V gene encodes CDR1 SGHTA and CDR2 FQGNSA. CDR3 sequence (DNA): TGTGCCAGCAGCAAAGGACTAGCGGGAGGTCCTCAAGAGACCCAGTACTTC. Amino acid sequence: CASSKGLAGGPQETQYF.

The chain recombines TRBV2 with TRBJ2-1; 12 positions match TRBD2. Per germline, CDR1 SNHLY and CDR2 FYNNEI. The CDR3 is 16 residues long. Trimming removed 6 bases from V and 8 bases from J; junction bases left unmatched: 11. CDR3 in DNA: TGTGCCAGCAGGGTTGACCTAGCGGGGGGGCAGGATGAGCAGTTCTTC. It specifies CASRVDLAGGQDEQFF.

This clonotype was counted a few times. V and J are TRBV5-1 and TRBJ1-5, with D tentatively TRBD1 (5 bases). Deletions cut 4 bases from V and 7 bases from J, with 12 bases between. There are 13 residues in the CDR3. CDR1 and CDR2 from the germline V gene are SGHRS and YFSETQ. The CDR3 here is CASSKDTGQPQHF. CDR3 nucleotide sequence: TGCGCCAGCAGCAAGGACACTGGACAGCCCCAGCATTTT.

This clonotype occurred a few times. The gene calls are TRBV15 and TRBJ2-7, with D unresolved. Deletions cut 1 base from V and 2 bases from J, with 12 bases between. Germline values: CDR1 LNHNV, CDR2 YYDKDF (reference sequence). The CDR3 totals 15 residues. The CDR3 here is CATSRGGSGPYEQYF. The CDR3 DNA reads as TGTGCCACCAGCAGAGGGGGTTCGGGCCCCTACGAGCAGTACTTC.

In the case of this clonotype: At one of its ends the junction is not consistent with the germline gene, which may arise from a read error. The V call is TRBV20-1, the J call TRBJ2-7; maybe TRBD1 (6 bases). There are 13 residues in the CDR3. CDR1 DFQATT and CDR2 SNEGSKA come from the germline V gene (reference sequence). The CDR3 DNA sequence: TGCAGTGCCAGAGTGGACAGCAGGCACGAGCAGTACTTC. Its translation: CSARVDSRHEQYF.

On this clonotype: One end of the junction fails to match germline, which may point to a read error. The genes are TRBV5-1 and TRBJ2-5; tentative D call: TRBD1 (5 bases). This CDR3 region has 14 residues. The V gene's germline CDR1 is SGHRS and CDR2 YFSETQ. Here the CDR3 DNA reads TGCGCCAGCAGCTTGGAGGGGCTGCAAGGGACCCAGTACTTC. Its translation is CASSLEGLQGTQYF.

The chain couples TRBV19 to TRBJ2-1; 7 bases are a match to TRBD1. V shed 3 bases and J 6 bases; nucleotides not matched to a gene: 17. The CDR3 sequence is 18 residues long. Germline V gene lookup returns CDR1 LNHDA and CDR2 SQIVND (reference sequence). DNA for the CDR3: TGTGCCAGTAGTATCCCGAAGAATAACAGGGGCCCGGGCAATGAGCAGTTCTTC. Its protein is CASSIPKNNRGPGNEQFF.

This clonotype has a single count. The V call is TRBV7-9, the J call TRBJ2-2, with 8 positions matching TRBD1. Germline CDR1 is SEHNR and CDR2 is FQNEAQ (reference sequence). After removal of 11 bases from V and 2 bases from J, the junction contained 7 bases not matched to a gene. The CDR3 runs 14 residues. The CDR3 is CACRAGGNTGELFF. The DNA for the CDR3 is TGTGCCTGTAGGGCAGGGGGCAACACCGGGGAGCTGTTTTTT.

DNA for the CDR3: TGTGCCAGCAGTTCGACTAGCGCCTCCTACGAGCAGTACTTC. Amino acid sequence: CASSSTSASYEQYF. This sequence joins TRBV2 and TRBJ2-7; 8 nucleotides align to TRBD2. CDR1 and CDR2 (germline): SNHLY, FYNNEI. This CDR3 region has 14 residues. V was clipped by 5 bases and J by 0 bases; unmatched bases: 3.

The chain carries TRBV29-1 and TRBJ1-2, with D possibly being TRBD1 (6 bases). The CDR3 spans 13 residues. V was clipped by 2 bases and J by 3 bases, with 10 bases between them. The germline V gene has CDR1 SQVTM and CDR2 ANQGSEA. The CDR3 region has the DNA TGCAGCGTTGAATCGGCAGGGGACTATGGCTACACCTTC. Amino acids: CSVESAGDYGYTF.

This clonotype turned up a few times. V is TRBV20-1 and J is TRBJ1-6; a possible D gene is TRBD1 (5 bases). V lost 5 bases to trimming and J lost 6 bases, with 11 bases between them. Germline V gene data show CDR1 as DFQATT and CDR2 as SNEGSKA (reference sequence). The CDR3 covers 13 residues. This CDR3 is CSAYRDGNSPLHF. DNA of the CDR3: TGCAGTGCTTACCGGGACGGTAATTCACCCCTCCACTTT.